These 26 T cell receptor beta chains originate from one sample sequenced in a study of glioma-infiltrating T cells. Using RNA template, CDR3s of TCR alpha and beta were amplified with iRepertoire arm-PCR. TCRdb re-called the multiplex PCR reads through MiXCR, storing one row per CDR3 protein. Here the sample spans 85,000 to 110,000 distinct CDR3 sequences, roughly 30% being singletons. The sample taken for sequencing was glioma tissue, nonneoplastic brain tissue, or PBMCs (not recorded which). These receptor sequences come from a human donor with low-grade glioma or glioblastoma, undergoing nonglioma brain surgery, or in good health (not recorded which).

This clonotype was seen more than once but under ten times. V gene TRBV30 combines with J gene TRBJ2-1; 10 bases are shared with TRBD1. The CDR3 has 17 amino acids. Germline V gene data show CDR1 as GTSNPN and CDR2 as SVGIG (reference sequence). Trimming cost V 2 bases and J 0 bases; bases outside gene matches: 7. The CDR3 region is CAWSRDRGRSSYNEQFF. The DNA of the CDR3 is TGTGCCTGGAGTCGGGACAGGGGCCGAAGCTCCTACAATGAGCAGTTCTTC.

The table lists this clonotype with a few counts. The chain joins TRBV4-3 to TRBJ1-2; weak D call: TRBD1 (6 bases). The CDR3 spans 15 residues. CDR1 is LGHNA and CDR2 is YSLEER in the germline V gene. V gave up 5 bases and J gave up 1 base, with 14 bases separating them. The CDR3 protein is CASSSQTGYNYGYTF. The CDR3 nucleotides read TGCGCCAGCAGCTCACAGACAGGTTATAACTATGGCTACACCTTC.

This clonotype came up many times. This sequence joins TRBV4-2 and TRBJ1-3; D call uncertain. Trimming took off 0 bases at V and 5 bases at J, with 5 bases between the two ends. The CDR3 totals 13 residues. Per the germline V gene, CDR1 is LGHNA and CDR2 is YNFKEQ. CDR3 sequence reads: CASSQDGRNTIYF. The CDR3 DNA reads TGTGCCAGCAGCCAAGATGGACGAAACACCATATATTTT.

To note about this clonotype: The conserved final phenylalanine or tryptophan is absent from the CDR3, which likely points to a read error. This CDR3 is CASSYYPGAVRGTGTQYL. The CDR3 coding sequence is TGTGCCAGCAGTTACTACCCAGGAGCAGTAAGGGGCACAGGTACGCAGTATCTT. This chain joins TRBV6-2 or TRBV6-3 and TRBJ2-3, with D perhaps TRBD1 (5 bases). Germline CDR1 is MNHEY and CDR2 is SVGEGT. This CDR3 region has 18 residues.

In this sample, this clonotype turned up a few times. J is TRBJ2-3 and V is TRBV9, with 10 positions matching TRBD2. V shed 1 base and J 4 bases; nucleotides not matched to a gene: 6. Germline CDR1 reads SGDLS; CDR2 reads YYNGEE. The CDR3 has 16 amino acids. CDR3 region: CASSVTGTSVADTQYF. The CDR3 DNA is TGTGCCAGCAGCGTAACCGGGACTAGCGTTGCAGATACGCAGTATTTT.

With regard to this clonotype: A much larger clone differs by one base, so this may be a read error. This rearrangement joins TRBV29-1 to TRBJ2-1, with TRBD2 matching 11 bases. Germline CDR1 reads SQVTM; CDR2 reads ANQGSEA. The CDR3 spans 15 residues. The CDR3, as DNA: TGCAGTGCTACCCTAGCGGGGGGAATCCCCAATGAGCAGCTCTTC. This sequence encodes CSATLAGGIPNEQLF.

V and J are TRBV4-3 and TRBJ2-1; TRBD2 matches 14 bases. V lost 3 bases, J lost 14 bases, and 12 bases stayed unmatched. The CDR3 runs 16 residues. CDR1 is LGHNA, CDR2 YSLEER, per germline. The CDR3 region is CASSHQRTSGGRLEFF. CDR3 DNA sequence: TGCGCCAGCAGCCACCAAAGGACTAGCGGGGGGCGGTTGGAGTTCTTC.

This clonotype appeared many times. V and J are TRBV18 and TRBJ1-1, with D tentatively TRBD1 (5 bases). Germline V lookup: CDR1 KGHSH, CDR2 LQKENI. Trimming took off 0 bases at V and 3 bases at J, with 11 bases between the two ends. The CDR3 is made up of 15 amino acids. The CDR3 coding sequence is TGTGCCAGCTCACCACCGGCAGGGAGGGACACTGAAGCTTTCTTT. This gives the protein CASSPPAGRDTEAFF.

In this sample, this clonotype turned up many times. The chain joins TRBV4-3 to TRBJ1-1; the D gene is possibly TRBD1 (5 bases). V shed 0 bases and J shed 1 base, with 9 bases lying between them. Germline V lookup: CDR1 LGHNA, CDR2 YSLEER. The CDR3 spans 15 residues. CDR3 in amino acids: CASSQDPTANTEAFF. The CDR3 bases are TGCGCCAGCAGCCAAGATCCGACAGCGAACACTGAAGCTTTCTTT.

This clonotype came up many times. The rearrangement links TRBV6-1 to TRBJ1-6; a weak D match, TRBD1 (5 bases). Trimming cost V 5 bases and J 10 bases, with 18 bases left between them. The CDR3 spans 15 residues. Germline V gives CDR1 MNHNS, CDR2 SASEGT. Here the CDR3 reads CASSTLTVVESPLHF. CDR3 sequence (DNA): TGTGCCAGCAGTACGTTGACAGTGGTTGAATCACCCCTCCACTTT.

The chain joins TRBV12-3 or TRBV12-4 to TRBJ1-1; D is undetermined. This CDR3 is 13 amino acids long. V was trimmed by 5 bases and J by 6 bases, leaving 13 bases between them. The CDR3 reads CASSILEGAEAFF. The CDR3 bases are TGTGCCAGCAGTATCCTCGAGGGCGCTGAAGCTTTCTTT.

The chain couples TRBV30 to TRBJ2-1, with D uncertain. The CDR3 is 11 residues long. V lost 1 base and J lost 3, with 1 base in between. Per the germline V gene, CDR1 is GTSNPN and CDR2 is SVGIG (reference sequence). In DNA, the CDR3 is TGTGCCTGGAGTGGCTACAATGAGCAGTTCTTC. Its protein product is CAWSGYNEQFF.

The sample holds a few counts of this clonotype. CDR3 nucleotide sequence: TGTGCCACTCAGGAACTTGGCGAAAAACTGTTTTTT. The encoded protein is CATQELGEKLFF. The chain has TRBV10-3 and TRBJ1-4; D unclear. From germline, CDR1 is ENHRY and CDR2 SYGVKD. The V end was cut by 10 bases, the J end by 8 bases, with 14 bases between. This CDR3 comprises 12 residues.

In regard to this clonotype: Just one base apart from a much larger clone, this may be a read error. The chain employs TRBV20-1 and TRBJ1-2; D unresolved. Germline V gene lookup returns CDR1 DFQATT and CDR2 SNEGSKA (reference sequence). This CDR3 has 12 amino acids. The CDR3 DNA reads TGCAGCCCTTCGGTGAGCGACTATGGCTACACCTTC. It yields the protein CSPSVSDYGYTF.

On this clonotype: A much larger clone lies one base from this, so it may be a read error. For the CDR3, the DNA is TGCAGTGCTGGAGGCAAGTCGAACACCCGGGAGCTGTTTTTT. Its translation: CSAGGKSNTRELFF. This chain joins TRBV20-1 and TRBJ2-2; maybe TRBD2 (5 bases). Germline-derived CDR1 and CDR2 are DFQATT and SNEGSKA (reference sequence). The CDR3 contains 14 residues.

This clonotype came up once. A much larger clone lies one base from this, so it may be a read error. The chain carries TRBV18 and TRBJ2-7; 7 bases fit TRBD1. Germline loops: CDR1 KGHSH, CDR2 LQKENI. The CDR3 contains 14 residues. In DNA, the CDR3 is TGTTCCAGCTCACCAAGGCAGGGGGTGTACGAGCAGTACTTC. Its protein is CSSSPRQGVYEQYF.

The chain combines TRBV5-4 with TRBJ2-3; D remains unclear. The CDR3 sequence is 12 residues long. The germline V gene encodes CDR1 SGHNT and CDR2 YYREEE (reference sequence). V was trimmed by 1 base and J by 3 bases, leaving 3 bases between them. Here the CDR3 DNA reads TGTGCCAGCAGCTTGCGGACAGATACGCAGTATTTT. Translating it yields CASSLRTDTQYF.

This clonotype was detected ten times or more. The chain uses TRBV2 and TRBJ1-5; D is perhaps TRBD1 (5 bases). The V and J ends lost 4 bases and 0 bases respectively, with 10 bases between them. Germline-derived CDR1 and CDR2 are SNHLY and FYNNEI. This CDR3 region has 15 residues. The CDR3 DNA follows: TGTGCCAGCAGTGTGTGGGGCCCTAGCAATCAGCCCCAGCATTTT. It specifies CASSVWGPSNQPQHF.

As for this clonotype: The junction departs from the called germline gene at one end, perhaps through a read error. This chain links TRBV18 with TRBJ2-6; D may be TRBD1 (5 bases). Germline V lookup: CDR1 KGHSH, CDR2 LQKENI. The CDR3 has 16 residues. The CDR3 spells CASSPEIPSGAKVLTF. CDR3 DNA sequence: TGTGCCAGCTCACCGGAAATTCCTTCTGGGGCCAAAGTCCTGACTTTC.

In this sample, this clonotype turned up many times. This sequence joins TRBV7-6 and TRBJ1-1, with no clear D. CDR1 is SGHVS, CDR2 FNYEAQ, per germline. V was cut by 1 base and J by 5 bases, with 8 bases left in between. This CDR3 has 13 residues. The CDR3 region is CASSLVFGTEAFF. The CDR3, as DNA: TGTGCCAGCAGCTTAGTGTTTGGTACTGAAGCTTTCTTT. Combining the CDR3 with reference TRBV7-6 and TRBJ1-1 gives the whole variable domain GAGVSQSPRYKVTKRGQDVALRCDPISGHVSLYWYRQALGQGPEFLTYFNYEAQQDKSGLPNDRFSAERPEGSISTLTIQRTEQRDSAMYRCASSLVFGTEAFFGQGTRLTVV.

The chain is built from TRBV7-3 and TRBJ2-5; 10 bases agree with TRBD2. There are 15 residues in the CDR3. V lost 5 bases, J lost 2 bases, and 5 bases stayed unmatched. Germline-derived CDR1 and CDR2 are SGHTA and FQGTGA. CDR3 region: CASSTLAGAQETQYF. In DNA form, the CDR3 reads TGTGCCAGCAGCACCCTAGCGGGGGCTCAAGAGACCCAGTACTTC.

A remark on this clonotype: Since a much larger clone is just one base distant, this may be a read error. This chain uses TRBV7-9 with TRBJ2-3; TRBD1 or TRBD2 may be the D gene (5 bases each). The CDR3 has 16 residues. Germline V gene lookup returns CDR1 SEHNR and CDR2 FQNEAQ (reference sequence). The CDR3 is CASSLVPLSSTGTQYF. CDR3 bases: TGTGCCAGCAGCTTAGTTCCGCTCTCTAGCACAGGTACGCAGTATTTT. Combining the CDR3 with reference TRBV7-9 and TRBJ2-3 gives the whole variable domain DTGVSQNPRHKITKRGQNVTFRCDPISEHNRLYWYRQTLGQGPEFLTYFQNEAQLEKSRLLSDRFSAERPKGSFSTLEIQRTEQGDSAMYLCASSLVPLSSTGTQYFGPGTRLTVL.

This clonotype was detected ten times or more. The rearrangement joins TRBV6-1 to TRBJ2-5; TRBD2 matches at 7 bases. Losses at the gene ends were 8 bases for V and 2 bases for J; bases not matched to a gene: 14. Germline V CDR1 and CDR2: MNHNS, SASEGT. The CDR3 runs to 16 residues. The CDR3 coding sequence is TGTGCCAGCGCCCCAAGGAGACGGGGGGTACAAGAGACCCAGTACTTC. Translation: CASAPRRRGVQETQYF.

Ten or more counts support this clonotype. The V gene is TRBV6-2 or TRBV6-3, the J gene TRBJ1-2, with D uncertain. CDR1 MNHEY and CDR2 SVGEGT come from the germline V gene. CDR3 length: 14 residues. V lost 2 bases, J lost 2 bases, and 9 bases lay in between. The CDR3, as DNA: TGTGCCAGCAGTTACCTCTCCGGGAACTATGGCTACACCTTC. Translated: CASSYLSGNYGYTF.

Many counts were recorded for this clonotype. This sequence joins TRBV3-1 and TRBJ2-7; 7 positions agree with TRBD2. The CDR3 has 16 residues. J gave up 2 bases and V 1 base, and 8 bases lay outside the gene matches. CDR1 is LGHDT, CDR2 YNNKEL, per germline (reference sequence). CDR3 in amino acids: CASSQATSPQTYEQYF. The CDR3 DNA sequence: TGTGCCAGCAGCCAAGCGACTAGCCCTCAGACCTACGAGCAGTACTTC.

In this sample, this clonotype turned up a few times. J is TRBJ1-2 and V is TRBV29-1; TRBD1 is a possible D gene (6 bases). V dropped 4 bases and J dropped 3 bases, with 12 bases sitting between them. This CDR3 contains 13 residues. Germline CDR1 and CDR2: SQVTM and ANQGSEA. CDR3 in amino acids: CSVVGGLDYGYTF. The CDR3, as DNA: TGCAGCGTTGTGGGGGGGCTCGACTATGGCTACACCTTC.